The 12 T cell receptor beta chains reported below all come from one sample, sequenced in a study of beta chain features in type 1 diabetes. General study results and limits: Among patients with Type 1 diabetes, TCRB CDR3s were moderately but significantly shorter in every one of the four CD4+ subsets.

No antigen has been identified for these receptors. The whole isolated RNA underwent reverse transcription, so sequencing captured expressed TCRB transcripts. TCRdb keeps only in-frame clones here, not all; method: immunoSEQ multiplex PCR. The repertoire holds roughly 700,000 clones, with under 15% as singletons. Source material: naive CD4+ T cells from blood. These receptors all come from a man aged 18 to 35 with type 1 diabetes.

The chain has TRBV18 and TRBJ1-6, with TRBD1 matching over 9 bases. CDR1 is KGHSH and CDR2 is LQKENI in the germline V gene. J gave up 6 bases and V 3 bases, and 9 bases lay outside the gene matches. This CDR3 region has 17 residues. The CDR3 DNA reads TGTGCCAGCTCACCTCCTACGACAGGGGGGAGTAATTCACCCCTCCACTTT. Amino acid sequence: CASSPPTTGGSNSPLHF.

CDR3 nucleotide sequence: TGCGCCAGCCTCGCCAGACCCGGGGAGCTGTTTTTT. Encoded protein: CASLARPGELFF. V gene TRBV5-1 combines with J gene TRBJ2-2; D is unresolved. The CDR3 contains 12 residues. Germline V gives CDR1 SGHRS, CDR2 YFSETQ. The ends were cut back, 7 bases at V and 6 bases at J, with 10 bases in the middle.

This chain connects TRBV5-1 to TRBJ2-7; D remains unclear. The germline V and J ends were trimmed by 4 bases and 0 bases, with 14 bases remaining between them. CDR3 size: 15 residues. CDR1 and CDR2 from the germline V gene are SGHRS and YFSETQ. CDR3 bases: TGCGCCAGCAGCCCTCTCGATACTGGCTCCTACGAGCAGTACTTC. It is translated as CASSPLDTGSYEQYF. The full variable domain, completed using reference TRBV5-1 and TRBJ2-7, is KAGVTQTPRYLIKTRGQQVTLSCSPISGHRSVSWYQQTPGQGLQFLFEYFSETQRNKGNFPGRFSGRQFSNSRSEMNVSTLELGDSALYLCASSPLDTGSYEQYFGPGTRLTVT.

This clone was counted only a few times. This chain links TRBV4-1 with TRBJ2-5; D remains ambiguous. The CDR3 runs 13 residues. Trimming stripped 1 base from V and 5 bases from J, with 8 bases between. In germline, CDR1 is MGHRA, CDR2 YSYEKL. CDR3 DNA: TGCGCCAGCAGCCAAGGTGTATTGGAGACCCAGTACTTC. Amino acids: CASSQGVLETQYF.

The chain couples TRBV9 to TRBJ2-7; D possibly matches TRBD1 or TRBD2 (5 bases each). This CDR3 comprises 12 residues. V was cut by 4 bases and J by 6 bases, with 11 bases left in between. Germline V lookup: CDR1 SGDLS, CDR2 YYNGEE. The CDR3 reads CASSLTGPEQYF. For the CDR3, the DNA is TGTGCCAGCAGCCTTACGGGGCCCGAGCAGTACTTC.

This clone has a handful of counts. The genes are TRBV7-9 and TRBJ2-1; D not certain. V was trimmed by 3 bases and J by 2 bases, leaving 8 bases between them. The CDR3 covers 14 residues. Germline loops: CDR1 SEHNR, CDR2 FQNEAQ (reference sequence). CDR3 sequence (DNA): TGTGCCAGCAGCTTTGCTTCTACCTACAATGAGCAGTTCTTC. Encoded protein: CASSFASTYNEQFF. Full variable domain (outside the CDR3, taken from reference TRBV7-9 and TRBJ2-1): DTGVSQNPRHKITKRGQNVTFRCDPISEHNRLYWYRQTLGQGPEFLTYFQNEAQLEKSRLLSDRFSAERPKGSFSTLEIQRTEQGDSAMYLCASSFASTYNEQFFGPGTRLTVL.

CDR3 in amino acids: CASSGRRQGLGNEQFF. DNA of the CDR3: TGTGCCAGCAGCGGCCGCCGACAGGGATTAGGCAATGAGCAGTTCTTC. J is TRBJ2-1 and V is TRBV7-9, with 7 bases that match TRBD1. From germline, CDR1 is SEHNR and CDR2 FQNEAQ (reference sequence). There are 16 residues in the CDR3. V shed 5 bases, J shed 6 bases, and the junction held 13 bases outside the gene matches. The full variable domain, rest sourced from reference TRBV7-9 and TRBJ2-1, is DTGVSQNPRHKITKRGQNVTFRCDPISEHNRLYWYRQTLGQGPEFLTYFQNEAQLEKSRLLSDRFSAERPKGSFSTLEIQRTEQGDSAMYLCASSGRRQGLGNEQFFGPGTRLTVL.

This chain connects TRBV27 to TRBJ1-2; D gene ambiguous. From germline, CDR1 is MNHEY and CDR2 SMNVEV (reference sequence). V was cut by 6 bases and J by 8 bases, with 16 bases left in between. This CDR3 contains 13 residues. CDR3 sequence: CASSPHGIWGYTF. DNA for the CDR3: TGTGCCAGCAGCCCCCACGGTATTTGGGGCTACACCTTC.

This chain joins TRBV5-1 and TRBJ2-1; TRBD2 agrees at 14 bases. This CDR3 region has 17 residues. Per germline, CDR1 SGHRS and CDR2 YFSETQ. V lost 6 bases, J lost 2 bases, and 7 bases stayed unmatched. CDR3 protein: CASTRTSGGPTYNEQFF. The CDR3 nucleotides are TGCGCCAGCACTAGGACTAGCGGGGGGCCAACCTACAATGAGCAGTTCTTC.

The chain links TRBV27 to TRBJ2-7; D possibly corresponds to TRBD1 (6 bases). Germline CDR1 MNHEY, CDR2 SMNVEV (reference sequence). CDR3 length: 16 residues. The V and J ends lost 1 base and 6 bases respectively, with 19 bases between them. CDR3 amino acids: CASSLWGRGGILEQYF. The CDR3 DNA sequence: TGTGCCAGCAGTTTATGGGGCAGAGGGGGTATCCTCGAGCAGTACTTC.

CDR3 bases: TGTGCCAGCAGTTTACCAGGAAGCGTCCTGACTTTC. This sequence encodes CASSLPGSVLTF. The V gene is TRBV28, the J gene TRBJ2-6; no firm D call. V shed 2 bases and J shed 12 bases, with 8 bases lying between them. CDR1 is MDHEN, CDR2 SYDVKM, per germline. The CDR3 is 12 residues long.

This clone was seen more than once but under ten times. The J gene is TRBJ1-2, the V gene TRBV5-4; 9 bases are shared with TRBD1. In germline, CDR1 is SGHNT, CDR2 YYREEE (reference sequence). Trimming at V came to 3 bases and at J to 2 bases, leaving 5 bases not matched to a gene. The CDR3 is made up of 15 amino acids. CDR3 sequence: CASSSLGQGNYGYTF. The CDR3 DNA sequence: TGTGCCAGCAGCTCCTTAGGACAGGGGAACTATGGCTACACCTTC. The whole variable domain, filled in from reference TRBV5-4 and TRBJ1-2, reads ETGVTQSPTHLIKTRGQQVTLRCSSQSGHNTVSWYQQALGQGPQFIFQYYREEENGRGNFPPRFSGLQFPNYSSELNVNALELDDSALYLCASSSLGQGNYGYTFGSGTRLTVV.